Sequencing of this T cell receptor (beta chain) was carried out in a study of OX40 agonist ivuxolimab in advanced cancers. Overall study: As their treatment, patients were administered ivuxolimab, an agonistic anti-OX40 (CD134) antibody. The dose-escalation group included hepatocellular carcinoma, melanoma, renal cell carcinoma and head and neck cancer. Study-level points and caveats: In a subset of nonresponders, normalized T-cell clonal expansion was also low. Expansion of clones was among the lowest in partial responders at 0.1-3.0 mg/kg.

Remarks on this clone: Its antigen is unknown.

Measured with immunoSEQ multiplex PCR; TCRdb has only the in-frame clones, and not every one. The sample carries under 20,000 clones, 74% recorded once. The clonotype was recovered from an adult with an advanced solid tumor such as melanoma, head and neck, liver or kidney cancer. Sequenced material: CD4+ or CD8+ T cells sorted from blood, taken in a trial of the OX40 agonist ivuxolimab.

The CDR3 nucleotides read TGTGCCAGCGGAATAGGTGGACAGGGTGAAGCTTTCTTT. This translates into CASGIGGQGEAFF. The chain carries TRBV18 and TRBJ1-1; 8 bases fit TRBD1. This CDR3 spans 13 amino acids. Unmatched junction bases numbered 9, after V lost 8 bases and J lost 7 bases. Germline assignment: CDR1 KGHSH and CDR2 LQKENI.